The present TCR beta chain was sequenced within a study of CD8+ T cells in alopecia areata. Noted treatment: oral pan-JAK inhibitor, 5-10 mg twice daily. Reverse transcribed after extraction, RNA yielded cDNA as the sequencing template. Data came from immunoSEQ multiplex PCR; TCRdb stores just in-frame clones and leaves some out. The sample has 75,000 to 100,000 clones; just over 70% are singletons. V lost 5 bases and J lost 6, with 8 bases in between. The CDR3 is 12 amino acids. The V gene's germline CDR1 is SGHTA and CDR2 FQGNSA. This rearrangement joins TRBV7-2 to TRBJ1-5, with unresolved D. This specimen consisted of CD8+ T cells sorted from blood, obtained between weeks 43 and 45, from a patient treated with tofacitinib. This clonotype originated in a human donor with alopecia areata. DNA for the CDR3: TGTGCCAGCAGCCTACCACGTCAGCCCCAGCATTTT. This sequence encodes CASSLPRQPQHF. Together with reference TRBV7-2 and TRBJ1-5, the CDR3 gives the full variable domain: GAGVSQSPSNKVTEKGKDVELRCDPISGHTALYWYRQSLGQGLEFLIYFQGNSAPDKSGLPSDRFSAERTGGSVSTLTIQRTQQEDSAVYLCASSLPRQPQHFGDGTRLSIL.